Listed here is a single T cell receptor (beta chain). Its specificity is unknown. V lost 3 bases and J 3 bases, leaving 12 bases between the germline ends. The length of the CDR3 is 15 residues. The V gene's germline CDR1 is MNHNS and CDR2 SASEGT. Sequencing used immunoSEQ multiplex PCR; TCRdb keeps in-frame clones, though not all of them. The sample holds more than 100,000 clones, over 90% seen once. The entry originates in a study of T cell responses to AZD1222 COVID-19 vaccine. General observations from the study: The donor cohort was predominantly white British with a female majority, and clonal diversity may have been underestimated. Baseline seropositivity occurred in only a handful of AZD1222 recipients. The study found Spike-specific TCR breadth and depth rose after two AZD1222 doses. The study sampled repertoires only after the peak T cell response.

This chain uses TRBV6-1 with TRBJ1-5; no firm D call. Source: peripheral blood, taken on day 0 of AZD1222 vaccination. The source of this sequence is an adult in good health. The CDR3 DNA reads as TGTGCCAGCAGTGATCGAGGCCTCGCCAATCAGCCCCAGCATTTT. This codes for CASSDRGLANQPQHF.